This T cell receptor (beta chain) is drawn from a study of monozygotic twins with inflammatory bowel disease. TCRdb reanalyzed the 5' RACE reads and collapses them to one entry per CDR3 protein, without DNA. The sample table includes 300,000 to 450,000 distinct CDR3 sequences. Concerning this clonotype itself: As yet, its antigen is unknown.

Study-wide points: Background noise in patient repertoires may stem from differing immunosuppressive treatments.

CDR1 SGHDT and CDR2 YYEEEE come from the germline V gene. The CDR3 runs to 16 residues. This rearrangement joins TRBV5-6 to TRBJ2-3. The receptor was isolated from a human donor with ulcerative colitis or Crohn's disease, or a healthy co-twin of an affected twin (not recorded which). Sequenced sample: blood. The CDR3 reads CASSLKRIQGTDTQYF.